The source of this T cell receptor beta chain is a study of OX40 agonist ivuxolimab in advanced cancers. CDR3 length: 15 amino acids. V lost 4 bases to trimming and J lost 2 bases, with 9 bases between them. The germline V gene encodes CDR1 MGHDK and CDR2 SYGVNS. Clones were read by immunoSEQ multiplex PCR, and TCRdb kept only the in-frame ones, dropping some. The data hold about 63,000 clones, with around nine tenths observed a single time. This material consisted of CD4+ or CD8+ T cells sorted from blood, taken in a trial of the OX40 agonist ivuxolimab. This sequence was found in an adult with an advanced solid tumor such as melanoma, head and neck, liver or kidney cancer. J is TRBJ1-6 and V is TRBV25-1; possible D gene TRBD1, 5 bases. Here the CDR3 DNA reads TGTGCCAGCAGTGCCGGGGGGGCCTATAATTCACCCCTCCACTTT. Translated, it gives CASSAGGAYNSPLHF.